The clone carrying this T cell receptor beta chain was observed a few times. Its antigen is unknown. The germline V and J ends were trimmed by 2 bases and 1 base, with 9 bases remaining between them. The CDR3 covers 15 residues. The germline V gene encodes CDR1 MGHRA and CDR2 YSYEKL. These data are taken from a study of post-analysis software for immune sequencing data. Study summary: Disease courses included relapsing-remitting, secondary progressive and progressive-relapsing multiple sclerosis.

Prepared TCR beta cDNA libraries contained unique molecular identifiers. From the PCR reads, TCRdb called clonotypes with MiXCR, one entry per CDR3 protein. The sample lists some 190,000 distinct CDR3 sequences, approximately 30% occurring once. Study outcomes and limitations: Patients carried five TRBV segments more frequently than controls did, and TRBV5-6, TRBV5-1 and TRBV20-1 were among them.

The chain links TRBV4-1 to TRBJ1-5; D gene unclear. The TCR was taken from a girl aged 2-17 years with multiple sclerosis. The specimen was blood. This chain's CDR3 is CASSQFGLSNQPQHF. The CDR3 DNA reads TGCGCCAGCAGCCAATTTGGGTTGAGCAATCAGCCCCAGCATTTT.